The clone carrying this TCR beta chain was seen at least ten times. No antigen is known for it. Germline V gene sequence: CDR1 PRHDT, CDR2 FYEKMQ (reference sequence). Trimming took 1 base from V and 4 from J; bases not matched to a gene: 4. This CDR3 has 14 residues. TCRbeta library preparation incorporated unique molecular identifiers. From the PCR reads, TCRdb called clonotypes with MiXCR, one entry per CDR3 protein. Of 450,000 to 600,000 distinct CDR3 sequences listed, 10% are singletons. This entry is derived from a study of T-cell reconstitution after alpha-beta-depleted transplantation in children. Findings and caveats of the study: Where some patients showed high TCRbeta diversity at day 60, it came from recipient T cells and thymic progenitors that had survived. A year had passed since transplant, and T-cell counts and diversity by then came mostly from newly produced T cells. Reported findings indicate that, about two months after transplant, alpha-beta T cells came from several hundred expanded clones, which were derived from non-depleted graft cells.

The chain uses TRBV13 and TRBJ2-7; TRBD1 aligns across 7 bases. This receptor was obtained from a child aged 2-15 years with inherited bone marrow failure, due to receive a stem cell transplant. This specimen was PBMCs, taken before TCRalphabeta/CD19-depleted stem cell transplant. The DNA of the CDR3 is TGTGCCAGCAGCTTAGAGGGGGCATGGTACGAGCAGTACTTC. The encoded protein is CASSLEGAWYEQYF.